Following are 4 T cell receptor beta chains from one sample sequenced in a study of blood T cell repertoires in COVID-19. Only in-frame clones appear in the TCRdb table, and some are missing; sequencing was by immunoSEQ multiplex PCR. The sample yields about 210,000 clones, approximately 85% seen once. Sequenced input: peripheral blood. The source is a man between 50 and 59 years old with COVID-19, enrolled during active disease.

The chain links TRBV19 to TRBJ2-7, with 8 bases fitting TRBD1. V was pared by 10 bases and J by 9 bases, with 17 bases of the junction left unmatched. The CDR3 contains 14 residues. Germline CDR1 and CDR2: LNHDA and SQIVND (reference sequence). CDR3 nucleotides: TGTGCCACCGAACCAGGACAGGGAGAGAAGGGGCAGTACTTC. Its translation is CATEPGQGEKGQYF.

This sequence joins TRBV18 and TRBJ1-5; 8 positions match TRBD1. The junction had 6 bases not matched to a gene; V was cut back by 2 bases and J by 6 bases. Looked up from germline, CDR1 is KGHSH and CDR2 is LQKENI. This CDR3 has 15 amino acids. CDR3 protein: CASSPGAGGGQPQHF. The CDR3 DNA sequence: TGTGCCAGCTCACCAGGGGCAGGGGGCGGTCAGCCCCAGCATTTT.

The chain recombines TRBV7-8 with TRBJ1-6; no clear D gene. CDR1 is SGHVS and CDR2 is FQNEAQ in the germline V gene. This CDR3 region has 16 residues. Trimming left V 8 bases short and J 6 bases short, with 20 bases between. CDR3 amino acids: CASALGPGGGNSPLHF. The CDR3 bases are TGTGCCAGCGCACTAGGCCCAGGAGGAGGTAATTCACCCCTCCACTTT.

The rearrangement joins TRBV25-1 to TRBJ1-4, with D hard to call. The CDR3 extends over 15 amino acids. Trimming left V 3 bases short and J 7 bases short, with 15 bases between. Germline CDR1 and CDR2: MGHDK and SYGVNS. In DNA, the CDR3 is TGTGCCAGCAGTGATATCCGGGGTCTCGGTGAAAAACTGTTTTTT. This encodes CASSDIRGLGEKLFF. Full variable domain (outside the CDR3, taken from reference TRBV25-1 and TRBJ1-4): EADIYQTPRYLVIGTGKKITLECSQTMGHDKMYWYQQDPGMELHLIHYSYGVNSTEKGDLSSESTVSRIRTEHFPLTLESARPSHTSQYLCASSDIRGLGEKLFFGSGTQLSVL.